The 3 T cell receptor beta chains reported below all come from one sample, sequenced in a study of blood T cell repertoires in COVID-19 (dated by TCRdb to about 2020). Library method: the immunoSEQ multiplex PCR assay. Held by TCRdb, this immuneACCESS table contains in-frame sequences only and omits some clones. Under half of the omission traces to an unresolved V gene where checked; the cause of the rest is unknown. The sample records tens of thousands of clones, 90% to 95% of which are singletons. About 7.5% of the sample lies in the top ten. The sample was peripheral blood. Every receptor here comes from a human donor in a cohort sampled during active COVID-19.

This clone was seen a single time. The genes are TRBV18 and TRBJ1-1; D gene uncertain. The germline V and J ends were trimmed by 3 bases and 1 base, with 12 bases remaining between them. Germline CDR1 and CDR2: KGHSH and LQKENI. The CDR3 is 15 amino acids. CDR3 nucleotide sequence: TGTGCCAGCTCACCCTCTGAGGGCTCGAACACTGAAGCTTTCTTT. This encodes CASSPSEGSNTEAFF.

This clone has just a few counts. The V call is TRBV9, the J call TRBJ2-7, with 10 bases lining up with TRBD1. This CDR3 spans 15 amino acids. Germline CDR1 reads SGDLS; CDR2 reads YYNGEE. V was pared by 3 bases and J by 0 bases, with 3 bases of the junction left unmatched. CDR3 DNA: TGTGCCAGCAGCGCAGGGACAGGGGCCTCCTACGAGCAGTACTTC. It yields the protein CASSAGTGASYEQYF.

The chain carries TRBV19 and TRBJ2-1; D gene uncertain. V was cut by 0 bases and J by 9 bases, with 12 bases left in between. CDR1 LNHDA and CDR2 SQIVND come from the germline V gene (reference sequence). This CDR3 is built from 14 residues. The CDR3 DNA reads TGTGCCAGTAGTATAGATCGGAGCGCCCCTGAGCAGTTCTTC. This translates into CASSIDRSAPEQFF.